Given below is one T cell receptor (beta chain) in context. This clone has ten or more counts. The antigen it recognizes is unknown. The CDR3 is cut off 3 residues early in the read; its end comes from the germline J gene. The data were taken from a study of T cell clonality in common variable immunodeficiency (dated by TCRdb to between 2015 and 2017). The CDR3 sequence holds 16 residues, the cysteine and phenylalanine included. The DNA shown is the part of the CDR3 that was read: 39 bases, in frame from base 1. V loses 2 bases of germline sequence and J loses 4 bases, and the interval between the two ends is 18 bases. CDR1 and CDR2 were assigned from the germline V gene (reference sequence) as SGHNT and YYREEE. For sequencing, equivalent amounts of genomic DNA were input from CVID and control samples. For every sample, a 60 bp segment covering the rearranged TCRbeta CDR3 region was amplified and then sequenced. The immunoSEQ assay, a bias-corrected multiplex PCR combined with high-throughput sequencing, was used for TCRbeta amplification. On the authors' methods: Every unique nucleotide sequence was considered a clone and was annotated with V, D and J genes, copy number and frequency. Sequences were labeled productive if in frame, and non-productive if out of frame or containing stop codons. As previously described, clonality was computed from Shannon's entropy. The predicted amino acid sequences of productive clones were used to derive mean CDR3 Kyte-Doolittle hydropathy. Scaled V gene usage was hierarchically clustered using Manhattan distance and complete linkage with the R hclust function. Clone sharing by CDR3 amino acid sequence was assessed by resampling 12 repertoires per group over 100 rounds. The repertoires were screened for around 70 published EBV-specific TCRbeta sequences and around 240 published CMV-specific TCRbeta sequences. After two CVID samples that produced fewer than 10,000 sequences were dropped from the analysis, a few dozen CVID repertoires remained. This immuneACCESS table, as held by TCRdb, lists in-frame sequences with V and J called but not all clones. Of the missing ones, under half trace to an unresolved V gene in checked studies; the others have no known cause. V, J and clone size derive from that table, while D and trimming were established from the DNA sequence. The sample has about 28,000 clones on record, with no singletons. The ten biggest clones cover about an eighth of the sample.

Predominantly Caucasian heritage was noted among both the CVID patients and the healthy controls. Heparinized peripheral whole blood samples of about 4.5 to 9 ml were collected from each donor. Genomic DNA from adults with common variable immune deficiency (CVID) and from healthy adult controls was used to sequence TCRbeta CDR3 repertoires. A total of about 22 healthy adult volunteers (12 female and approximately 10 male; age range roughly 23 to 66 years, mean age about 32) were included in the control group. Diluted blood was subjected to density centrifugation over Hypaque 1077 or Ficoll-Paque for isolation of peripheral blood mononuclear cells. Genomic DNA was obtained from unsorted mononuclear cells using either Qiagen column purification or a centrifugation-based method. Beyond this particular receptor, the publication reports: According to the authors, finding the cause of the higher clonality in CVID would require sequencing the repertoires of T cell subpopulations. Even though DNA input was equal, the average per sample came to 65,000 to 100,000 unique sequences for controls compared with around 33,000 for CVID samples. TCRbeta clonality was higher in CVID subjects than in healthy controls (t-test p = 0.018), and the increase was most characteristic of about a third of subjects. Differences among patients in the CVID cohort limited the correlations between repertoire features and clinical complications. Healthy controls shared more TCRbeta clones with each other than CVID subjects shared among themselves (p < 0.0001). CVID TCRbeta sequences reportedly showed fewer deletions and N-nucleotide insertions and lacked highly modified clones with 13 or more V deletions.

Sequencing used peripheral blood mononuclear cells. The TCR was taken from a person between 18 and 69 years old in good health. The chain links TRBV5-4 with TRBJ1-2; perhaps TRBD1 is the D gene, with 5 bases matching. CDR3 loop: CASSFPQGSPPYGYTF. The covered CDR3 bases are TGTGCCAGCAGCTTTCCCCAGGGAAGCCCTCCCTATGGC.